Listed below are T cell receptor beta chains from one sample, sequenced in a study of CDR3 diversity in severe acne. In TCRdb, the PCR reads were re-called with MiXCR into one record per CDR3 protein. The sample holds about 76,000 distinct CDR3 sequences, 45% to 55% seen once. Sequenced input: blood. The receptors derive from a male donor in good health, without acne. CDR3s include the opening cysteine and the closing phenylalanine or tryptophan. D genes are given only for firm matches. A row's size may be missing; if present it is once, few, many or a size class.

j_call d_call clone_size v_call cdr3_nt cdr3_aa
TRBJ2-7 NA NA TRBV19 TGTGCCAGTAGTATAGAACGGACTACGACGGAGCAGTACTTC CASSIERTTTEQYF
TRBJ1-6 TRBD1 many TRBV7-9 TGTGCCAGCAGCCGGGGACAGTCCAATTCACCCCTCCACTTT CASSRGQSNSPLHF
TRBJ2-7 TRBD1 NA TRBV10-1 TGCGCCAGCAGTGGCTGGACAGGAGACGAGCAGTACTTC CASSGWTGDEQYF
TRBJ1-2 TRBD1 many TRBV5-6 TGTGCCAGCAGGGGACAGGGGGCCAGCTATGGCTACACCTTC CASRGQGASYGYTF
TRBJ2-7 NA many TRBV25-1 TGTGCCAGCAAAGGGGCTTACGAGCAGTACTTC CASKGAYEQYF
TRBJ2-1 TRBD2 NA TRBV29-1 TGCAGCGTTTCTGGACTAGCGGGAGGGTATGGTGAGCAGTTCTTC CSVSGLAGGYGEQFF
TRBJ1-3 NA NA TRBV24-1 TGTGCCACCAGTGATGCTGGGACCATTAACTATGGCTACACCATATATTTT CATSDAGTINYGYTIYF
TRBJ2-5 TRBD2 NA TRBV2 TGTGCCAGCAGCCGGGGACTAGCGGGAGGCCCCCCGACCCAGTACTTC CASSRGLAGGPPTQYF
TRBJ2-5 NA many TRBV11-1 TGTGCCAGCAGCTCCAGCGGGGAGACCCAGTACTTC CASSSSGETQYF
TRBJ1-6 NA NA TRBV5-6 TGTGCCAGCAGCTTGTGGGCGGCAGATTCACCCCTCCACTTT CASSLWAADSPLHF